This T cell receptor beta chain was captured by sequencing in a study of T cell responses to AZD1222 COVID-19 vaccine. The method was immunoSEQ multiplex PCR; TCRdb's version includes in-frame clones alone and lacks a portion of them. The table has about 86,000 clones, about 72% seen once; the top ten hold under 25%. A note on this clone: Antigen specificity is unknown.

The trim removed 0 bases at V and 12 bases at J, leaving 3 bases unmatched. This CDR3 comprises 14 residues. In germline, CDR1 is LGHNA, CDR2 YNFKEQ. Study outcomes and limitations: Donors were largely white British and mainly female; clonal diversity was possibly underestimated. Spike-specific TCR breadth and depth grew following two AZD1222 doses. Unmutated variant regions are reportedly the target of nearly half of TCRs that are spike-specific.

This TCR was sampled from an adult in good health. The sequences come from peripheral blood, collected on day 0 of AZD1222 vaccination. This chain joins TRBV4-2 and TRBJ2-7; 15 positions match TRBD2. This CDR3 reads CASSQEGTSGRLYF. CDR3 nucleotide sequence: TGTGCCAGCAGCCAAGAAGGGACTAGCGGGAGGCTGTACTTC.